The source of this T cell receptor beta chain is a study of T cells expressing NK-cell markers. A 5'RACE template switching approach incorporating UMIs was used to make TCR beta cDNA. TCRdb re-called the 5' RACE reads; every CDR3 protein appears as one record, without DNA. The sample's table shows some 300,000 distinct CDR3 sequences. Input material: blood T cells: a sorted CD56 or NKG2C T cell subset, CD4+ or CD8+ T cells, or bulk PBMC T cells (not recorded which). The receptor comes from a man younger than 35 in good health.

The CDR3 sequence is CASSLIGGGNTEAFF. J is TRBJ1-1 and V is TRBV7-3; without DNA, the TCRdb call of TRBD1 cannot be checked. Germline values: CDR1 SGHTA, CDR2 FQGTGA. The CDR3 covers 15 residues.